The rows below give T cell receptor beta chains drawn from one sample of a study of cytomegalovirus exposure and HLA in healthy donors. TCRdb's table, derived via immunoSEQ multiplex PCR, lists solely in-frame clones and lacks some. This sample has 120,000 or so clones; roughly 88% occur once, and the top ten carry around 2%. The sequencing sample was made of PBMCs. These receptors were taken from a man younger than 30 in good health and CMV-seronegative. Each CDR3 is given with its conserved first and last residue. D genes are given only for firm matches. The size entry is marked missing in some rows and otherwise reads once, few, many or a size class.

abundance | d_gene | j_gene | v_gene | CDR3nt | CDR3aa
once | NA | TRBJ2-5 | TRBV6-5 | TGTGCCAGCTATTCAAACAGGGGAGGAGGAGAGACCCAGTACTTC | CASYSNRGGGETQYF
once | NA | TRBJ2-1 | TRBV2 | TGTGCCAGCAGCGCCGTAATACAGGGTAGGTTGGTCTTC | CASSAVIQGRLVF
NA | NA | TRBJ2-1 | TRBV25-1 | TGTGCCAGCGCGCGGGAAAGCTCCTACAATGAGCAGTTCTTC | CASARESSYNEQFF
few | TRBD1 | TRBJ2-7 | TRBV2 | TGTGCCAGCAATACGGGACAGGGAACCTACGAGCAGTACTTC | CASNTGQGTYEQYF
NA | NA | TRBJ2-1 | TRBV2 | TGTGCCAGCAGGTGGAGGACAGACTACAATGAGCAGTTCTTC | CASRWRTDYNEQFF
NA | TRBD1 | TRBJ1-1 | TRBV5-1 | TGCGCCAGCAGCCGGGGGCCCCTCGACAGGGGGCCTGGCACTGAAGCTTTCTTT | CASSRGPLDRGPGTEAFF
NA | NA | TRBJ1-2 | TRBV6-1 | TGTGCCAGCAGTGAAAACAGGGAAATCGGCTATGGCTACACCTTC | CASSENREIGYGYTF
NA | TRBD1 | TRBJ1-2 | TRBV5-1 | TGCGCCAGCAGCCCCGGCGAAGGGGGCTTCTTTGGCTACACCTTC | CASSPGEGGFFGYTF
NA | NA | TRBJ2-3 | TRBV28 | TGTGCCAGCACCCCCTCTAGTTTGAGGGAAACAGCTAACACAGATACGCAGTATTTT | CASTPSSLRETANTDTQYF
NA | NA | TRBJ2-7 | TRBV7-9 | TGTGCCAGCAGCTCACGAACATCGGGAGAGCAGTACTTC | CASSSRTSGEQYF
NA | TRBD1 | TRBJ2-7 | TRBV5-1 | TGCGCCAGCAGCCCAGGGACAGGGGGCGCCTACGAGCAGTACTTC | CASSPGTGGAYEQYF
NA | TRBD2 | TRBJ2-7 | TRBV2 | TGTGCCAGCAGTGAAGCCTCTCGGACTAGCGGTTCCTACGAGCAGTACTTC | CASSEASRTSGSYEQYF
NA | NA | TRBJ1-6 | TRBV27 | TGTGCCAGCAGACCCGATCGTGGGGCCCTTGGTTCACCCCTCCACTTT | CASRPDRGALGSPLHF
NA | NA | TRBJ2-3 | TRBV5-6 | TGTGCCAGCAGCTTATTTGTAATTAGCACAGATACGCAGTATTTT | CASSLFVISTDTQYF
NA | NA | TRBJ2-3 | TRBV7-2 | TGTGCCAGCAGCTCTGGGCCTATTTACGCAGATACGCAGTATTTT | CASSSGPIYADTQYF
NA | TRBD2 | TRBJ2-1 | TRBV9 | TGTGCCAGCAGCGTAGACCTAGCGGGGAACAATGAGCAGTTCTTC | CASSVDLAGNNEQFF
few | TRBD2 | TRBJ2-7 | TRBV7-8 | TGTGCCAGCAGTCCTCCTACGGGGGGGACCCTCAACGAGCAGTACTTC | CASSPPTGGTLNEQYF
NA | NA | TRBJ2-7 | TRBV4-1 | TGCGCCAGCAGCCCCGTGCTGCGGCGGGGCGAGCAGTACTTC | CASSPVLRRGEQYF
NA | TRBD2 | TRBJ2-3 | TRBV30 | TGTGCCTGGAGGGCGGGGGGGGTCACAGATACGCAGTATTTT | CAWRAGGVTDTQYF
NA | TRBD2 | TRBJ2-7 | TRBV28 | TGTGCCAGCAATAATGACTTAGCGGGATATGTTTACGAGCAGTACTTC | CASNNDLAGYVYEQYF
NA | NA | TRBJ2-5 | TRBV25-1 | TGTGCCAGCAGTTCTGCATTCGGGGGTAGTGGGACCCAGTACTTC | CASSSAFGGSGTQYF
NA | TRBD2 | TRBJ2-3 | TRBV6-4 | TGTGCCAGCAGTGCGGGAGGGCACGGAGATACGCAGTATTTT | CASSAGGHGDTQYF
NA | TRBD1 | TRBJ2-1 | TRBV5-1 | TGCGCCAGCAGCTACCAAGGGACAGGGAACCGGGGTATTGACAATGAGCAGTTCTTC | CASSYQGTGNRGIDNEQFF
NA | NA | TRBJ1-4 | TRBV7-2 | TGTGCCAGCAGCTCTAGCCCAGGGGCCTCTGGAGGTGAAAAACTGTTTTTT | CASSSSPGASGGEKLFF
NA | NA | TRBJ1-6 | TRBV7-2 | TGTGCCAGCAGCAAAGAGGGGACTCATAATTCACCCCTCCACTTT | CASSKEGTHNSPLHF
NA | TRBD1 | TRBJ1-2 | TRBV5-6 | TGTGCCAGCAGTTCGGGCACAGGGGGCAGTGGCTACACCTTC | CASSSGTGGSGYTF
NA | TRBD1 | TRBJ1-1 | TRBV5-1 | TGCGCCAGCAGCTTGGTTACAGGGGCCAACACTGAAGCTTTCTTT | CASSLVTGANTEAFF
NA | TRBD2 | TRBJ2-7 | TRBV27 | TGTGCCAGCAGTTTCCAGCGGGGGGCCTCCTACGAGCAGTACTTC | CASSFQRGASYEQYF